This TCR beta chain was obtained from a study of blood T cell repertoires in COVID-19. Profiled with immunoSEQ multiplex PCR; TCRdb holds only in-frame clones, not every one. The top ten clones hold less than 2.5% of a sample with around 140,000 clones, roughly 90% of them seen once. V was clipped by 2 bases and J by 5 bases, with 6 bases between them. The CDR3 sequence is 12 residues long. The specimen was peripheral blood. The genes are TRBV12-3 or TRBV12-4 and TRBJ1-2; no definite D call. The source is a man in his 70s with active COVID-19. CDR3 sequence (DNA): TGTGCCAGCAGTTTACCCCCTTATGGCTACACCTTC. This encodes CASSLPPYGYTF.